This TCR beta chain was sequenced during a study of blood T cell repertoires in COVID-19. Background on the study: Spain, Italy and the United States supplied samples that represented acute and convalescent COVID-19.

The CDR3 spans 19 residues. Germline CDR1 reads LGHNA; CDR2 reads YSLEER. J was trimmed by 4 bases and V by 0 bases; bases with no gene match: 10. Profiled with immunoSEQ multiplex PCR; TCRdb holds only in-frame clones, not every one. The sample includes under 350,000 clones, 80% to 90% of them seen just once. The material sequenced was PBMCs or T cells enriched from blood (not recorded which). This sequence joins TRBV4-3 and TRBJ1-4, with 11 nucleotides matching TRBD1. The TCR sequence derives from a middle-aged woman with acute COVID-19. As DNA, the CDR3 is TGCGCCAGCAGCCAAGAGATTCCCGGGACAGGGGGATTTAATGAAAAACTGTTTTTT. This sequence encodes CASSQEIPGTGGFNEKLFF.